A single sample gave rise to the 24 T cell receptor beta chains below, sequenced in a study of blood T cell repertoires in COVID-19. Sequenced by immunoSEQ multiplex PCR; TCRdb stores in-frame clones only, minus some. Seen here are approximately 410,000 clones, just over 85% observed once, and the top ten hold approximately 1.5%. The sequenced sample was peripheral blood. These receptors were collected from a woman between 25 and 40 years old with active or convalescent COVID-19.

The CDR3 DNA sequence: TGTGCCAGCAGTGAAATGGGGGGGGGCACCGGGGAGCTGTTTTTT. Translating gives CASSEMGGGTGELFF. The chain has TRBV6-1 and TRBJ2-2, with 7 positions matching TRBD2. V shed 2 bases, J shed 4 bases, and the junction held 4 bases outside the gene matches. The germline CDR1 and CDR2 sequences are MNHNS and SASEGT. The CDR3 is made up of 15 amino acids.

This clone turned up a few times. The CDR3 reads CASSLIQGSSPLHF. In DNA, the CDR3 is TGTGCCAGCAGTTTAATCCAGGGTTCCTCACCCCTCCACTTT. V and J are TRBV27 and TRBJ1-6; D may be TRBD1 (5 bases). V lost 2 bases, J lost 10 bases, and 12 bases lay in between. Per the germline V gene, CDR1 is MNHEY and CDR2 is SMNVEV (reference sequence). The CDR3 consists of 14 residues.

This chain links TRBV3-1 (or the pseudogene TRBV3-2) with TRBJ2-3, with 9 bases lining up with TRBD2. J was trimmed by 0 bases and V by 1 base; bases with no gene match: 2. CDR3 size: 16 residues. Germline V gives CDR1 LGHDT, CDR2 YNNKEL (reference sequence). The CDR3 spells CASSQVAGASTDTQYF. The CDR3 nucleotides read TGTGCCAGCAGCCAAGTAGCGGGGGCGAGCACAGATACGCAGTATTTT.

The chain combines TRBV24-1 with TRBJ1-1, with D possibly matching TRBD1 (6 bases). The germline V and J ends were trimmed by 6 bases and 7 bases, with 8 bases remaining between them. This CDR3 contains 11 residues. CDR1 and CDR2 (germline): KGHDR, SFDVKD. The CDR3 protein is CATSQGGEAFF. The CDR3 DNA sequence: TGTGCCACCAGTCAAGGGGGTGAAGCTTTCTTT.

The chain combines TRBV7-9 with TRBJ2-5, with D possibly TRBD2 on 5 matching bases. Trimming removed 1 base at V and 5 bases at J, with 14 bases between. The CDR3 is made up of 15 amino acids. The germline gives CDR1 SEHNR, CDR2 FQNEAQ (reference sequence). The CDR3 DNA reads as TGTGCCAGCAGCTTAGAAGCTCGGGGTCCTGAGACCCAGTACTTC. Its translation: CASSLEARGPETQYF.

The rearrangement links TRBV29-1 to TRBJ1-1; D unclear. CDR1 is SQVTM, CDR2 ANQGSEA, per germline. Deletions cut 1 base from V and 4 bases from J, with 13 bases between. CDR3 length: 14 residues. The chain's CDR3 is CSVEVPMEFTEAFF. CDR3 DNA sequence: TGCAGCGTTGAAGTACCGATGGAGTTCACTGAAGCTTTCTTT.

The J gene is TRBJ2-7, the V gene TRBV29-1; 10 bases agree with TRBD1. CDR3 length: 14 amino acids. Germline CDR1 SQVTM, CDR2 ANQGSEA. V shed 0 bases, J shed 2 bases, and the junction held 1 base outside the gene matches. In nucleotides, the CDR3 is TGCAGCGTTGAAGAGACAGGGGGCACCTACGAGCAGTACTTC. Translating it yields CSVEETGGTYEQYF.

The J gene is TRBJ1-1, the V gene TRBV27, with a possible D match to TRBD1 (5 bases). From germline, CDR1 is MNHEY and CDR2 SMNVEV (reference sequence). The CDR3 loop spans 16 amino acids. Trimming stripped 7 bases from V and 4 bases from J, with 22 bases between. The CDR3 DNA is TGTGCCAGCACCAAATCGTTTGGACAATTGGTCACTGAAGCTTTCTTT. Translated, it gives CASTKSFGQLVTEAFF.

V and J are TRBV5-1 and TRBJ2-1; no reliable D call. Germline V gene lookup returns CDR1 SGHRS and CDR2 YFSETQ. CDR3 length: 12 residues. V gave up 4 bases and J gave up 5 bases, with 7 bases separating them. The CDR3 spells CASSPTDNEQFF. The CDR3 coding sequence is TGCGCCAGCAGCCCCACGGACAATGAGCAGTTCTTC.

The J gene is TRBJ1-1, the V gene TRBV13; 9 bases agree with TRBD1. The junction had 16 bases not matched to a gene; V was cut back by 4 bases and J by 10 bases. Per germline, CDR1 PRHDT and CDR2 FYEKMQ (reference sequence). The CDR3 contains 16 residues. CDR3 in amino acids: CASSSPGTGRNPGAFF. In DNA, the CDR3 is TGTGCCAGCAGCTCGCCGGGGACAGGGCGCAATCCGGGAGCTTTCTTT.

This chain uses TRBV18 with TRBJ1-2; 7 bases align to TRBD1. There are 13 residues in the CDR3. Germline trimming cut 2 bases from V and 8 bases from J; bases unmatched to any gene: 5. Germline-derived CDR1 and CDR2 are KGHSH and LQKENI. CDR3 region: CASSPNEGAGYTF. CDR3 coding DNA: TGTGCCAGCTCACCAAATGAGGGGGCGGGCTACACCTTC.

This clone was seen just once. This chain uses TRBV6-4 with TRBJ1-1; TRBD1 is a possible D gene (5 bases). CDR3 length: 14 residues. Trimming took off 2 bases at V and 4 bases at J, with 11 bases between the two ends. In germline, CDR1 is MRHNA, CDR2 SNTAGT. CDR3 residues: CASSDGQGGTEAFF. CDR3 DNA: TGTGCCAGCAGTGACGGCCAGGGAGGCACTGAAGCTTTCTTT.

This chain links TRBV5-5 with TRBJ1-2, with 9 nucleotides matching TRBD1. Germline loops: CDR1 SGHKS, CDR2 YYEKEE (reference sequence). V shed 4 bases and J 2 bases; nucleotides not matched to a gene: 6. The CDR3 is 15 amino acids. CDR3 nucleotides: TGTGCCAGCAGCCTGGACGGGACAGGGAACTATGGCTACACCTTC. Translated, it gives CASSLDGTGNYGYTF. The variable domain in full, with the rest retrieved from reference TRBV5-5 and TRBJ1-2, is DAGVTQSPTHLIKTRGQQVTLRCSPISGHKSVSWYQQVLGQGPQFIFQYYEKEERGRGNFPDRFSARQFPNYSSELNVNALLLGDSALYLCASSLDGTGNYGYTFGSGTRLTVV.

The chain joins TRBV18 to TRBJ1-1, with a tentative D call TRBD1 (5 bases). Germline loops: CDR1 KGHSH, CDR2 LQKENI. Between the trimmed V and J ends, which lost 3 bases and 5 bases, there was a span of 19 bases. The CDR3 has 16 residues. CDR3 in DNA: TGTGCCAGCTCACCCGGACCAGGGATCCTGGGGACTGAAGCTTTCTTT. Translation: CASSPGPGILGTEAFF.

The chain couples TRBV11-2 to TRBJ2-7; D perhaps matches TRBD1 (5 bases). Germline V gene lookup returns CDR1 SGHAT and CDR2 FQNNGV. The V end lost 0 bases, the J end lost 3 bases, and 9 bases lay between the germline ends. The CDR3 spans 14 residues. The CDR3 spells CASSLDYQGYEQYF. The CDR3 DNA follows: TGTGCCAGCAGCTTAGATTATCAGGGCTACGAGCAGTACTTC.

The chain employs TRBV5-1 and TRBJ2-6, with 7 nucleotides matching TRBD1. The V segment lost 1 base and the J segment 0 bases; nucleotides outside the gene matches: 1. CDR1 and CDR2 from the germline V gene are SGHRS and YFSETQ. This CDR3 has 16 residues. The CDR3 is CASSLNRGSGANVLTF. The CDR3 DNA is TGCGCCAGCAGCTTGAACAGGGGCTCTGGGGCCAACGTCCTGACTTTC.

The J gene is TRBJ1-1, the V gene TRBV16; no clear D. Trimming removed 2 bases at V and 4 bases at J, with 8 bases between. The CDR3 is made up of 13 amino acids. Germline lookup yields CDR1 KGHSY and CDR2 FQNENV. This chain's CDR3 is CASSQARPTEAFF. CDR3 sequence (DNA): TGTGCCAGCAGCCAAGCGAGGCCCACTGAAGCTTTCTTT.

CDR3 residues: CASSFSWNQPQHF. The CDR3 nucleotides are TGTGCCAGCAGCTTCAGTTGGAATCAGCCCCAGCATTTT. The chain is built from TRBV5-6 and TRBJ1-5; no firm D call. In germline, CDR1 is SGHDT, CDR2 YYEEEE. V lost 2 bases and J lost 4, with 7 bases in between. The CDR3 is 13 amino acids.

The chain employs TRBV19 and TRBJ1-2; 9 nucleotides line up with TRBD1. From germline, CDR1 is LNHDA and CDR2 SQIVND (reference sequence). Germline trimming cut 5 bases from V and 6 bases from J; bases unmatched to any gene: 13. This CDR3 has 16 residues. The CDR3 loop is CASSFRPGTGTHGYTF. The CDR3 coding sequence is TGTGCCAGTAGTTTTCGTCCCGGGACAGGGACCCATGGCTACACCTTC.

This clone was picked up one time. The chain links TRBV19 to TRBJ2-5; the D gene is possibly TRBD1 (5 bases). The length of the CDR3 is 16 residues. The V gene lost 1 base and the J gene lost 1 base, with 13 bases spanning the gap. Germline values: CDR1 LNHDA, CDR2 SQIVND (reference sequence). The CDR3 sequence: CASSIAFRGPQETQYF. The CDR3 DNA is TGTGCCAGTAGTATAGCCTTTAGGGGCCCCCAAGAGACCCAGTACTTC.

Here the CDR3 reads CASSPRDRVDYGYTF. CDR3 coding DNA: TGTGCCAGCAGCCCCCGGGACAGGGTCGACTATGGCTACACCTTC. The rearrangement joins TRBV9 to TRBJ1-2; TRBD1 matches 9 bases. This CDR3 spans 15 amino acids. CDR1 SGDLS and CDR2 YYNGEE come from the germline V gene. The V gene end was trimmed by 4 bases and the J gene end by 3 bases; junction bases not matched to a gene: 7.

The CDR3 protein is CASTGGLASLWDTQYF. Here the CDR3 DNA reads TGCGCCAGCACCGGGGGTCTAGCGTCCCTTTGGGATACGCAGTATTTT. The chain employs TRBV5-1 and TRBJ2-3, with D maybe TRBD2 (6 bases). With 6 bases removed from V and 6 bases from J, the gap between germline ends came to 23 bases. Germline loops: CDR1 SGHRS, CDR2 YFSETQ. CDR3 length: 16 amino acids. The whole variable domain, remainder taken from reference TRBV5-1 and TRBJ2-3, is KAGVTQTPRYLIKTRGQQVTLSCSPISGHRSVSWYQQTPGQGLQFLFEYFSETQRNKGNFPGRFSGRQFSNSRSEMNVSTLELGDSALYLCASTGGLASLWDTQYFGPGTRLTVL.

The DNA of the CDR3 is TGCGCCAGCAGCTTAGTGGGACTCCTAGGCGATACGCAGTATTTT. Its protein product is CASSLVGLLGDTQYF. The V call is TRBV5-1, the J call TRBJ2-3; maybe TRBD2 (6 bases). Trimming stripped 2 bases from V and 6 bases from J, with 16 bases between. Germline CDR1 is SGHRS and CDR2 is YFSETQ. CDR3 length equals 15 residues.

The sample holds one count of this clone. The chain has TRBV6-5 and TRBJ1-2, with 7 bases aligning to TRBD1. The CDR3 runs 13 residues. Per the germline V gene, CDR1 is MNHEY and CDR2 is SVGAGI. V lost 6 bases to trimming and J lost 4 bases; unmatched junction nucleotides: 5. The CDR3 DNA sequence: TGTGCCAGCAGCCGACAGGGAATCTATGGCTACACCTTC. Amino acid sequence: CASSRQGIYGYTF.